This entry describes one T cell receptor beta chain. Sequence at one end of the junction differs from germline and may be a read error. The data derive from a study of blood T cells in healthy people across ages. Germline CDR1 is MNHEY and CDR2 is SVGAGI. This CDR3 region has 16 residues. Using a J-beta primer mix together with a sample-barcoded 5' primer, a second PCR was run for about 7 to 12 cycles. TCRdb re-derived calls from the 5' RACE reads in MiXCR, one entry per CDR3 protein. Here the sample spans about 1,800,000 distinct CDR3 sequences, roughly 27% being singletons. The sequenced sample was blood. The receptor's source is a woman aged 25 to 39 in good health. J is TRBJ2-1 and V is TRBV6-5; 8 bases fit TRBD2. This chain's CDR3 is CASGYSRKRELNEQFF. The CDR3 DNA follows: TGTGCCAGCGGTTACTCGCGGAAGCGGGAGCTTAATGAGCAGTTCTTC.